This T cell receptor (beta chain) comes out of a study of cytomegalovirus exposure and HLA in healthy donors. Donors had nominal health at sampling but likely had unrecorded immune exposures. The PCR contained 60 Vbeta and 13 Jbeta primers. This table comes from immunoSEQ multiplex PCR, and its TCRdb copy is limited to in-frame clones, with some not included. The sample lists roughly 150,000 clones; approximately 81% were seen once. Study-level findings and limits: Based on reports, TCR beta sequences accurately predicted HLA-A and HLA-B alleles for most subjects. Associated with HLA alleles at 0.05 false discovery rate in a later analysis were 15,000 to 20,000 TCR beta sequences.

In the case of this clone: Its target is unknown.

The CDR3 is 13 amino acids. The J segment lost 4 bases and the V segment lost 5 bases, leaving 4 bases of the junction unmatched. Germline V gives CDR1 MGHDK, CDR2 SYGVNS. The rearrangement uses TRBV25-1 and TRBJ1-2; the match to TRBD1 covers 7 bases. This receptor was obtained from a man aged 30-40 years in good health and CMV-seropositive. Sample: PBMCs. The CDR3 nucleotides read TGTGCCAGCAGTCCCGGGACAGCCTATGGCTACACCTTC. The encoded protein is CASSPGTAYGYTF.